The 11 T cell receptor beta chains given below trace back to one sample, sequenced in a study of T cell repertoires in cytomegalovirus infection (dated by TCRdb to between 2018 and 2020). Taken with the paper, the label for treatment or condition translates to: in vitro stimulation with specific CMV peptide epitopes to enrich CMV-specific T cells. The sample was run on an Illumina HiSeq 1500. In-frame beta chains were kept once TCRdb had trimmed the public reads at Q25 with fastp and called clones with MiXCR. For every CDR3 protein sequence, its rows merge into one entry that carries the most common genes and DNA. This sample gives a few hundred thousand distinct CDR3 sequences in total; around 20% of them show up just once. The ten largest clonotypes hold roughly 20% of the sample. These TCRs are of unknown antigen specificity. The sequencing used cultured PBMCs, collected from culture after CMV antigen stimulation. The source is a human donor in good health (CMV status not recorded). Some clones in this sample may be carry-over from other donors' samples.

The gene calls are TRBV10-3 and TRBJ1-2; 7 nucleotides agree with TRBD1. The CDR3 has 13 residues. V was clipped by 5 bases and J by 7 bases; unmatched bases: 7. The germline V gene encodes CDR1 ENHRY and CDR2 SYGVKD. For the CDR3, the DNA is TGTGCCATCAGTATACAGGGGATTGGTGGCTACACCTTC. It encodes CAISIQGIGGYTF.

This clonotype was seen a handful of times. CDR3 DNA: TGTGCCAGCAGCTCAAACCGGGACAGGGGGCGGGGGGAGCAGTACGTC. Amino acids: CASSSNRDRGRGEQYV. The chain joins TRBV7-8 to TRBJ2-7; 12 bases line up with TRBD1. Germline V CDR1 and CDR2: SGHVS, FQNEAQ. This CDR3 is 16 amino acids long. V shed 4 bases, J shed 7 bases, and the junction held 11 bases outside the gene matches.

This clonotype has only a few counts. The genes are TRBV6-5 and TRBJ2-1; D is perhaps TRBD1 (6 bases). Germline assignment: CDR1 MNHEY and CDR2 SVGAGI. Trimming cost V 5 bases and J 7 bases, with 18 bases left between them. There are 15 residues in the CDR3. The CDR3 DNA follows: TGTGCCAGCAGTGCGACAGGTATAGGAATGAATGAGCAGTTCTTC. Its protein is CASSATGIGMNEQFF.

V and J are TRBV7-9 and TRBJ2-4, with D unresolved. Germline V gene data show CDR1 as SEHNR and CDR2 as FQNEAQ (reference sequence). There are 14 residues in the CDR3. Trimming removed 5 bases at V and 5 bases at J, with 13 bases between. This CDR3 is CASSPPRPENIQYF. The CDR3 nucleotides read TGTGCCAGCAGCCCGCCCCGACCAGAAAACATTCAGTACTTC.

This clonotype was seen many times. This sequence joins TRBV7-2 and TRBJ2-1; a weak D match, TRBD2 (6 bases). Germline CDR1 reads SGHTA; CDR2 reads FQGNSA. This CDR3 spans 14 amino acids. Trimming stripped 5 bases from V and 4 bases from J, with 12 bases between. The CDR3 coding sequence is TGTGCCAGCAGCCTTTCGACTAGTTACAATGAGCAGTTCTTC. Encoded protein: CASSLSTSYNEQFF.

This clonotype was seen ten or more times. This sequence joins TRBV6-6 and TRBJ1-6; perhaps TRBD1 as D (5 bases). Trimming shortened V by 7 bases and J by 9 bases, and 16 bases separated the two germline ends. This CDR3 comprises 14 residues. Germline CDR1 and CDR2: MNHNY and SVGAGI (reference sequence). CDR3 coding DNA: TGTGCCAGCACCCAGTGGGGGGACCGTTCACCCCTCCACTTT. Translating it yields CASTQWGDRSPLHF.

The sample holds a few counts of this clonotype. This sequence joins TRBV20-1 and TRBJ2-3; 10 bases line up with TRBD2. CDR3 length: 16 amino acids. Germline V CDR1 and CDR2: DFQATT, SNEGSKA (reference sequence). The trim removed 0 bases at V and 9 bases at J, leaving 12 bases unmatched. The CDR3 sequence: CSARDTASGGMLTQYF. CDR3 bases: TGCAGTGCTAGAGATACCGCTAGCGGGGGAATGTTGACGCAGTATTTT.

V and J are TRBV29-1 and TRBJ2-2; D is undetermined. V was cut by 4 bases and J by 8 bases, with 14 bases left in between. The CDR3 is 13 residues long. Per germline, CDR1 SQVTM and CDR2 ANQGSEA. The CDR3 nucleotides read TGCAGCGTTGGAGACTCCAGAAGGGGGGAGCTGTTTTTT. It codes for CSVGDSRRGELFF.

The V and J genes are TRBV6-2 or TRBV6-3 and TRBJ2-3; the D is unclear. This CDR3 has 14 amino acids. Germline CDR1 is MNHEY and CDR2 is SVGEGT. With 2 bases removed from V and 0 bases from J, the gap between germline ends came to 6 bases. CDR3 bases: TGTGCCAGCAGTTACCTGACTAGCACAGATACGCAGTATTTT. Its protein product is CASSYLTSTDTQYF.

This clonotype showed up just a few times. V usage is TRBV4-1 and J usage is TRBJ2-1; no reliable D call. The V gene's germline CDR1 is MGHRA and CDR2 YSYEKL. Trimming stripped 4 bases from V and 7 bases from J, with 26 bases between. This CDR3 region has 18 residues. The CDR3 region is CASSLAFPAGAMGNEQFF. CDR3 DNA sequence: TGCGCCAGCAGCCTCGCATTTCCGGCAGGCGCTATGGGGAATGAGCAGTTCTTC.

The CDR3 bases are TGTGCCAGCAGTCCCGGGACTAGCGGGAGTTATACGCAGTATTTT. Translation: CASSPGTSGSYTQYF. The gene calls are TRBV12-3 or TRBV12-4 and TRBJ2-3, with TRBD2 identical over 14 bases. Unmatched junction bases numbered 5, after V lost 5 bases and J lost 7 bases. The CDR3 length is 15 residues.